This T cell receptor (beta chain) was found in a study of blood T cell repertoires in COVID-19. Study overall: Samples of COVID-19 (acute and convalescent) were obtained from the United States, Italy and Spain. PBMCs, B-cell-depleted T cells, or T cells provided the cDNA or gDNA that made up the material.

Clones were sequenced by immunoSEQ multiplex PCR, and TCRdb holds only the in-frame ones, with some missing. The sample includes approximately 180,000 clones, roughly 87% of them seen just once. The study drew participants aged about 18 to 95 years from around 24 US areas. Assignment of participants to cohorts was predicated upon participant-reported clinical history. V lost 0 bases and J lost 5, with 13 bases in between. Germline assignment: CDR1 ENHRY and CDR2 SYGVKD. There are 16 residues in the CDR3. There are a few counts of this clone. Sequencing input: PBMCs or T cells enriched from blood (not recorded which). This receptor was taken from a human donor with acute COVID-19. The donor label of this sample is uncertain. V is TRBV10-3 and J is TRBJ2-2, with D maybe TRBD2 (6 bases). Written as DNA, the CDR3 is TGTGCCATCAGTGAGTCGCCTGGAGGGGTTACCGGGGAGCTGTTTTTT. It codes for CAISESPGGVTGELFF.